This is a list of T cell receptor beta chains from one sample in a study of blood T cell repertoires in COVID-19. The assay was immunoSEQ multiplex PCR, and TCRdb's table has in-frame clones only and misses some. Among 350,000 or so clones, 65% to 90% were seen once, and the ten largest hold roughly 4.2%. Sequencing input: PBMCs or T cells enriched from blood (not recorded which). The receptors originated from a woman in her forties with acute COVID-19. CDR3s include the opening cysteine and the closing phenylalanine or tryptophan. The D gene is left open where the match is weak. Expanded clones are given a class, and other clones once, few, many or no size at all.

>-|TRBJ2-5|-|TRBV11-2
TGTGCCAGCAGCTTAGGTGACAAAAAGAAAGAGACCCAGTACTTC
CASSLGDKKKETQYF
>once|TRBJ2-2|TRBD2|TRBV11-3
TGTGCCAGCAGCTTAGTTTCGGGGGGGAACACCGGGGAGCTGTTTTTT
CASSLVSGGNTGELFF
>-|TRBJ1-4|TRBD1|TRBV2
TGTGCCAGCAGTGGACAGGGGTCGCCTAATGAAAAACTGTTTTTT
CASSGQGSPNEKLFF
>-|TRBJ2-7|-|TRBV6-5
TGTGCCAGCAGTTTTCGACAGGCCCCTTCCTACGAGCAGTACTTC
CASSFRQAPSYEQYF
>-|TRBJ1-1|TRBD1|TRBV5-5
TGTGCCAGCAGCCTGGACAGGGTATACACTGAAGCTTTCTTT
CASSLDRVYTEAFF
>-|TRBJ1-2|TRBD1|TRBV19
TGTGCCAGTAGTGGTGACAGGGTCAGCGGCTACACCTTC
CASSGDRVSGYTF
>-|TRBJ1-2|-|TRBV6-5
TGTGCCAGCAGTTACGCCCGACAGCGCCCGGATGGCTACACCTTC
CASSYARQRPDGYTF
>-|TRBJ2-3|-|TRBV3-1/TRBV3-2
TGTGCCAGCAGCCAAGTGTCCGGGGAACAGTATTTT
CASSQVSGEQYF
>few|TRBJ1-2|-|TRBV5-8
TGTGCCAGCAGCCCTATGGGCAGGGTAGTAGATCGCTACACCTTC
CASSPMGRVVDRYTF
>-|TRBJ2-2|-|TRBV2
TGTGCCAGCAGTCTAACGGGGGAGCTGTTTTTT
CASSLTGELFF
>-|TRBJ1-5|TRBD1|TRBV11-3
TGTGCCAGCAGCTCGGGACAGGGCCGGCAGCCCCAGCATTTT
CASSSGQGRQPQHF
>-|TRBJ1-3|-|TRBV7-9
TGTGCCAGCAGCTTAGACATTACCAGAAACACCATATATTTT
CASSLDITRNTIYF
>-|TRBJ2-3|TRBD1|TRBV14
TGTGCCAGCAGCTTAGACAGGGGTTCGCGCACAGATACGCAGTATTTT
CASSLDRGSRTDTQYF
>-|TRBJ2-1|TRBD1|TRBV19
TGTGCCAGCGAAAAGGGACAGAGCTCCTACAATGAGCAGTTCTTC
CASEKGQSSYNEQFF